These 32 T cell receptor beta chains originate from one sample sequenced in a study of CD8 T cells in Susac syndrome. With random hexamers, about 0.45 to 1 ug RNA was reverse transcribed. Each CDR3 protein gets one entry after TCRdb re-called the immunoSEQ multiplex PCR reads with MiXCR. The sample shows 150,000 to 200,000 distinct CDR3 sequences, about 93% of them seen only once. The sequenced sample was CD4+ T cells from PBMCs. The receptors originated from a human donor in good health.

The chain combines TRBV12-3 or TRBV12-4 with TRBJ2-1; 8 bases are a match to TRBD2. This CDR3 spans 15 amino acids. V trimming: 0 bases; J trimming: 6 bases; junction bases outside the gene matches: 4. This chain's CDR3 is CASSLASTSGNEQFF. Written as DNA, the CDR3 is TGTGCCAGCAGTTTAGCGAGCACTAGCGGCAATGAGCAGTTCTTC.

The rearrangement links TRBV7-8 to TRBJ2-3; 10 nucleotides line up with TRBD2. The CDR3 runs to 15 residues. CDR1 is SGHVS and CDR2 is FQNEAQ in the germline V gene. V was clipped by 0 bases and J by 6 bases; unmatched bases: 3. CDR3 protein: CASSLAPSGGDTQYF. DNA of the CDR3: TGTGCCAGCAGCTTAGCGCCTAGCGGGGGTGATACGCAGTATTTT.

The rearrangement uses TRBV11-2 and TRBJ2-3; D not resolved. CDR3 length equals 11 residues. With 6 bases removed from V and 6 bases from J, the gap between germline ends came to 7 bases. Germline V lookup: CDR1 SGHAT, CDR2 FQNNGV. The CDR3 is CASREIDTQYF. The CDR3 DNA sequence: TGTGCCAGCAGGGAGATTGATACGCAGTATTTT. Filled out from reference TRBV11-2 and TRBJ2-3, the complete variable domain reads EAGVAQSPRYKIIEKRQSVAFWCNPISGHATLYWYQQILGQGPKLLIQFQNNGVVDDSQLPKDRFSAERLKGVDSTLKIQPAKLEDSAVYLCASREIDTQYFGPGTRLTVL.

DNA for the CDR3: TGTGCCAGCAGTGATGTAGCGTACTCCTACAATGAGCAGTTCTTC. Its protein is CASSDVAYSYNEQFF. V is TRBV28 and J is TRBJ2-1; possibly TRBD2 for D (5 bases). Trimming stripped 5 bases from V and 0 bases from J, with 11 bases between. The CDR3 covers 15 residues. Germline values: CDR1 MDHEN, CDR2 SYDVKM. Supplemented by reference TRBV28 and TRBJ2-1, the full variable domain reads DVKVTQSSRYLVKRTGEKVFLECVQDMDHENMFWYRQDPGLGLRLIYFSYDVKMKEKGDIPEGYSVSREKKERFSLILESASTNQTSMYLCASSDVAYSYNEQFFGPGTRLTVL.

This clonotype has a single count. The V and J genes are TRBV19 and TRBJ1-6; D is ambiguous. Between the trimmed V and J ends, which lost 5 bases and 6 bases, there was a span of 8 bases. The CDR3 has 13 residues. Germline assignment: CDR1 LNHDA and CDR2 SQIVND (reference sequence). CDR3 bases: TGTGCCAGTAGTGTGGACGTTAATTCACCCCTCCACTTT. As protein: CASSVDVNSPLHF.

The chain combines TRBV15 with TRBJ1-1; D is undetermined. Germline CDR1 reads LNHNV; CDR2 reads YYDKDF (reference sequence). V was clipped by 0 bases and J by 7 bases, with 12 bases between them. The CDR3 sequence is 14 residues long. In DNA, the CDR3 is TGTGCCACCAGCAGAGAAACGGGTATCGGTGAAGCTTTCTTT. Translating it yields CATSRETGIGEAFF.

This chain uses TRBV9 with TRBJ2-1; possible D gene TRBD2, 6 bases. The V end lost 3 bases, the J end lost 4 bases, and 17 bases lay between the germline ends. The CDR3 length is 16 residues. The germline V gene has CDR1 SGDLS and CDR2 YYNGEE. The CDR3 sequence is CASSARTTREYNEQFF. The CDR3 DNA sequence: TGTGCCAGCAGCGCAAGGACTACCAGGGAATACAATGAGCAGTTCTTC.

The CDR3 DNA reads TGCAGTGCTACTCCAAGCGAGACCCAGTACTTC. It codes for CSATPSETQYF. The chain links TRBV20-1 to TRBJ2-5; D is unresolved. V shed 4 bases and J shed 5 bases, with 8 bases lying between them. This CDR3 is 11 amino acids long. Germline CDR1 reads DFQATT; CDR2 reads SNEGSKA (reference sequence).

The chain is built from TRBV3-1 and TRBJ2-3; D is undetermined. The CDR3 has 15 residues. Germline CDR1 and CDR2: LGHDT and YNNKEL (reference sequence). The V end lost 5 bases, the J end lost 2 bases, and 14 bases lay between the germline ends. CDR3 nucleotide sequence: TGTGCCAGCAGCGCTACCCGGACGTACACAGATACGCAGTATTTT. Its translation is CASSATRTYTDTQYF.

This rearrangement joins TRBV6-6 to TRBJ2-5; TRBD1 might be the D (6 bases). V dropped 8 bases and J dropped 5 bases, with 15 bases sitting between them. CDR3 length: 13 residues. Per the germline V gene, CDR1 is MNHNY and CDR2 is SVGAGI (reference sequence). CDR3 sequence (DNA): TGTGCCAGCGGGCAGGGGTTAAGGGAGACCCAGTACTTC. This codes for CASGQGLRETQYF.

This sequence joins TRBV11-2 and TRBJ2-7; D may be TRBD1 or TRBD2 (7 bases each). CDR1 is SGHAT, CDR2 FQNNGV, per germline. Trimming left V 0 bases short and J 2 bases short, with 20 bases between. CDR3 size: 18 residues. The DNA of the CDR3 is TGTGCCAGCAGCTTAGATCGGTGGGACAGCGGGGTACCCTACGAGCAGTACTTC. Its protein is CASSLDRWDSGVPYEQYF.

The V call is TRBV7-2, the J call TRBJ2-1; no firm D call. CDR1 and CDR2 from the germline V gene are SGHTA and FQGNSA. The V end lost 5 bases, the J end lost 7 bases, and 12 bases lay between the germline ends. This CDR3 region has 13 residues. DNA of the CDR3: TGTGCCAGCAGCCGCGGACGGACGAATGAGCAGTTCTTC. Its protein is CASSRGRTNEQFF.

The genes are TRBV27 and TRBJ1-6; 7 nucleotides line up with TRBD1. CDR1 is MNHEY and CDR2 is SMNVEV in the germline V gene (reference sequence). The CDR3 contains 14 residues. V lost 4 bases to trimming and J lost 9 bases; unmatched junction nucleotides: 6. The CDR3 sequence is CASSSDQGVSPLHF. As DNA, the CDR3 is TGTGCCAGCAGTTCCGACCAGGGGGTTTCACCCCTCCACTTT.

This rearrangement joins TRBV9 to TRBJ2-1; D is uncertain. V was cut by 4 bases and J by 8 bases, with 10 bases left in between. The CDR3 is 12 residues long. Germline V lookup: CDR1 SGDLS, CDR2 YYNGEE. For the CDR3, the DNA is TGTGCCAGCAGCCATGGGTTTTATGAGCAGTTCTTC. Translating it yields CASSHGFYEQFF.

This clonotype has just one count. This rearrangement joins TRBV12-5 to TRBJ1-6, with D hard to call. This CDR3 contains 16 residues. Germline-derived CDR1 and CDR2 are LGHNT and FRNRAP. The V and J ends lost 0 bases and 7 bases respectively, with 13 bases between them. The CDR3 coding sequence is TGTGCTAGTGGTTTGGTACCGAGGACGGAGAATTCACCCCTCCACTTT. Translated, it gives CASGLVPRTENSPLHF.

The rearrangement uses TRBV11-2 and TRBJ2-7, with D maybe TRBD1 (5 bases). This CDR3 is built from 13 residues. Trimming cost V 0 bases and J 11 bases, with 14 bases left between them. In germline, CDR1 is SGHAT, CDR2 FQNNGV. CDR3 bases: TGTGCCAGCAGCTTAGATCAGGTGGGGCGTAAGTACTTC. It codes for CASSLDQVGRKYF.

CDR3 sequence (DNA): TGTGCCTGGAGTGTGCTAGATACGCAGTATTTT. Translation gives CAWSVLDTQYF. This chain joins TRBV30 and TRBJ2-3; no reliable D call. This CDR3 has 11 amino acids. The germline V gene encodes CDR1 GTSNPN and CDR2 SVGIG (reference sequence). V dropped 0 bases and J dropped 5 bases, with 3 bases sitting between them.

This chain links TRBV27 with TRBJ2-3; possibly TRBD1 for D (6 bases). V dropped 1 base and J dropped 3 bases, with 8 bases sitting between them. This CDR3 contains 14 residues. Germline lookup yields CDR1 MNHEY and CDR2 SMNVEV (reference sequence). CDR3 coding DNA: TGTGCCAGCAGTTTATTCCAGGGGACAGATACGCAGTATTTT. Amino acids: CASSLFQGTDTQYF.

This sequence joins TRBV29-1 and TRBJ2-7; TRBD2 aligns across 8 bases. The CDR3 consists of 15 residues. Unmatched junction bases numbered 4, after V lost 0 bases and J lost 0 bases. Germline-derived CDR1 and CDR2 are SQVTM and ANQGSEA. CDR3 loop: CSVEDTGGDSYEQYF. As DNA, the CDR3 is TGCAGCGTTGAAGATACGGGGGGGGACTCCTACGAGCAGTACTTC.

This rearrangement joins TRBV20-1 to TRBJ2-3; the D gene could be TRBD1 or TRBD2 (6 bases each). Germline V gene data show CDR1 as DFQATT and CDR2 as SNEGSKA (reference sequence). V was trimmed by 6 bases and J by 2 bases, leaving 15 bases between them. The CDR3 loop spans 14 amino acids. The CDR3 protein is CSAPNRGHTDTQYF. CDR3 bases: TGCAGTGCACCGAATCGGGGGCACACAGATACGCAGTATTTT.

This clonotype was counted between two and nine times. The V call is TRBV7-2, the J call TRBJ2-7; no clear D. The CDR3 runs 12 residues. Germline V gene lookup returns CDR1 SGHTA and CDR2 FQGNSA. Trimming removed 1 base from V and 3 bases from J, with 4 bases in between. CDR3 region: CASSLGDYEQYF. As DNA, the CDR3 is TGTGCCAGCAGCTTAGGGGACTACGAGCAGTACTTC.

This rearrangement joins TRBV29-1 to TRBJ1-5; D is unclear. The germline CDR1 and CDR2 sequences are SQVTM and ANQGSEA. This CDR3 region has 13 residues. V shed 4 bases and J shed 1 base, with 8 bases lying between them. The CDR3 DNA sequence: TGCAGCGTTGCTTACGGAAGCAATCAGCCCCAGCATTTT. It is translated as CSVAYGSNQPQHF.

The gene calls are TRBV9 and TRBJ2-3, with no clear D. The CDR3 runs to 14 residues. The germline gives CDR1 SGDLS, CDR2 YYNGEE. Trimming removed 3 bases at V and 4 bases at J, with 12 bases between. This CDR3 reads CASSAQSGPDTQYF. As DNA, the CDR3 is TGTGCCAGCAGCGCCCAGTCTGGACCAGATACGCAGTATTTT. Full variable domain (remainder filled in from reference TRBV9 and TRBJ2-3): DSGVTQTPKHLITATGQRVTLRCSPRSGDLSVYWYQQSLDQGLQFLIQYYNGEERAKGNILERFSAQQFPDLHSELNLSSLELGDSALYFCASSAQSGPDTQYFGPGTRLTVL.

The V and J genes are TRBV7-3 and TRBJ2-5; weak D call: TRBD2 (6 bases). The CDR3 runs 16 residues. V lost 1 base and J lost 1, with 13 bases in between. Germline values: CDR1 SGHTA, CDR2 FQGTGA. CDR3 sequence: CASSLSASGFQETQYF. The CDR3 region has the DNA TGTGCCAGCAGCTTAAGTGCCAGCGGGTTCCAAGAGACCCAGTACTTC. The whole variable domain, remainder taken from reference TRBV7-3 and TRBJ2-5, is GAGVSQTPSNKVTEKGKYVELRCDPISGHTALYWYRQSLGQGPEFLIYFQGTGAADDSGLPNDRFFAVRPEGSVSTLKIQRTERGDSAVYLCASSLSASGFQETQYFGPGTRLLVL.

The V gene is TRBV20-1, the J gene TRBJ1-2, with no clear D. Trimming pared 2 bases from V and 1 base from J, leaving 14 bases between. CDR3 length: 15 amino acids. Germline V gives CDR1 DFQATT, CDR2 SNEGSKA (reference sequence). In DNA form, the CDR3 reads TGCAGTGCTAGATACGGGTCAGGCCTTAACTATGGCTACACCTTC. It codes for CSARYGSGLNYGYTF.

The chain couples TRBV7-3 to TRBJ2-3; 14 bases match TRBD2. The CDR3 extends over 15 amino acids. From germline, CDR1 is SGHTA and CDR2 FQGTGA. V lost 5 bases to trimming and J lost 7 bases; unmatched junction nucleotides: 5. CDR3 in DNA: TGTGCCAGCAGCCCTGGGACTAGCGGGGGATATACGCAGTATTTT. Encoded protein: CASSPGTSGGYTQYF.

This rearrangement joins TRBV3-1 to TRBJ1-5; D uncertain. The CDR3 is made up of 13 amino acids. The germline V gene has CDR1 LGHDT and CDR2 YNNKEL (reference sequence). The germline V and J ends were trimmed by 0 bases and 6 bases, with 6 bases remaining between them. The CDR3 nucleotides read TGTGCCAGCAGCCAAGATCGAGTTCAGCCCCAGCATTTT. Amino acids: CASSQDRVQPQHF.

The chain combines TRBV30 with TRBJ2-3; D remains ambiguous. CDR1 and CDR2 from the germline V gene are GTSNPN and SVGIG (reference sequence). The CDR3 covers 12 residues. Trimming cost V 1 base and J 2 bases, with 4 bases left between them. This chain's CDR3 is CAWSELTDTQYF. The CDR3 nucleotides are TGTGCCTGGAGTGAACTCACAGATACGCAGTATTTT.

The chain joins TRBV14 to TRBJ2-7; D remains ambiguous. Trimming took off 3 bases at V and 2 bases at J, with 8 bases between the two ends. Germline CDR1 reads SGHDN; CDR2 reads FVKESK. The length of the CDR3 is 13 residues. CDR3 in amino acids: CASSQGLPYEQYF. The CDR3 DNA is TGTGCCAGCAGCCAGGGTCTACCCTACGAGCAGTACTTC.

The chain joins TRBV28 to TRBJ2-7; D perhaps matches TRBD2 (5 bases). With 2 bases removed from V and 7 bases from J, the gap between germline ends came to 9 bases. Germline assignment: CDR1 MDHEN and CDR2 SYDVKM. The CDR3 sequence is 12 residues long. CDR3 in amino acids: CASSLNRREQYF. The CDR3 bases are TGTGCCAGCAGTTTAAATCGGAGGGAGCAGTACTTC.

This clonotype was detected a few times. This chain uses TRBV6-2 or TRBV6-3 with TRBJ1-5; no firm D call. The CDR3 has 12 residues. V was pared by 3 bases and J by 4 bases, with 4 bases between. Germline-derived CDR1 and CDR2 are MNHEY and SVGEGT. As DNA, the CDR3 is TGTGCCAGCAGTTATGTTAATCAGCCCCAGCATTTT. It specifies CASSYVNQPQHF.

The rearrangement uses TRBV29-1 and TRBJ1-5, with 9 bases aligning to TRBD1. Germline loops: CDR1 SQVTM, CDR2 ANQGSEA. CDR3 size: 14 residues. V dropped 5 bases and J dropped 7; count of bases not matched to a gene: 9. CDR3 DNA: TGCAGCGTTCCGGGACGGGGACAGGGCCAGCCCCAGCATTTT. This gives the protein CSVPGRGQGQPQHF. Looking up the rest from reference TRBV29-1 and TRBJ1-5 gives the full variable domain: SAVISQKPSRDICQRGTSLTIQCQVDSQVTMMFWYRQQPGQSLTLIATANQGSEATYESGFVIDKFPISRPNLTFSTLTVSNMSPEDSSIYLCSVPGRGQGQPQHFGDGTRLSIL.